The 2 T cell receptor beta chains presented below share a single source sample, sequenced in a study of CD8 T cells in Susac syndrome. Reverse transcription of roughly 0.5 to 1 ug RNA was carried out with random hexamers. TCRdb itself ran the immunoSEQ multiplex PCR reads through MiXCR, one entry per CDR3 protein. The table lists 150,000 to 200,000 distinct CDR3 sequences, roughly 95% of them singletons. Sequenced: CD8+ T cells from PBMCs. The receptors derive from a human donor with multiple sclerosis.

This chain connects TRBV27 to TRBJ2-7; perhaps D is TRBD1 or TRBD2 (5 bases each). The CDR3 runs to 14 residues. The V end was cut by 3 bases, the J end by 3 bases, with 12 bases between. Germline V gene lookup returns CDR1 MNHEY and CDR2 SMNVEV (reference sequence). CDR3 protein: CASSFSGRYYEQYF. The DNA for the CDR3 is TGTGCCAGCAGTTTTTCGGGACGGTACTACGAGCAGTACTTC.

This chain joins TRBV27 and TRBJ2-1; TRBD2 aligns across 7 bases. This CDR3 is built from 16 residues. Germline-derived CDR1 and CDR2 are MNHEY and SMNVEV (reference sequence). The V gene end was trimmed by 7 bases and the J gene end by 5 bases; junction bases not matched to a gene: 14. The CDR3 DNA sequence: TGTGCCAGCACGAGGCTCGGCCTAGCGGAGAACAATGAGCAGTTCTTC. Encoded protein: CASTRLGLAENNEQFF.